This record covers a single T cell receptor beta chain. This entry comes from a study of cytomegalovirus exposure and HLA in healthy donors. The CDR3 has 14 amino acids. The germline CDR1 and CDR2 sequences are MGHRA and YSYEKL. V gave up 4 bases and J gave up 4 bases, with 11 bases separating them. PCR involved 60 Vbeta and 13 Jbeta primers. The assay was immunoSEQ multiplex PCR, and TCRdb's table has in-frame clones only and misses some. The table records around 100,000 clones, about four fifths of them present only once. The specimen sequenced was PBMCs. The chain has TRBV4-1 and TRBJ1-5; D gene uncertain. This sequence originates from a woman between 18 and 29 years old in good health and CMV-seronegative. The CDR3 reads CASSLTQENQPQHF. The DNA for the CDR3 is TGCGCCAGCAGCCTTACTCAGGAAAATCAGCCCCAGCATTTT.